A single sample is the source of the 10 T cell receptor beta chains below, sequenced in a study of blood T cells in healthy people across ages. The second PCR ran roughly 7 to 12 cycles with a sample-barcoded 5' primer and J-beta primers. TCRdb re-called the 5' RACE reads with MiXCR, one entry per CDR3 protein. This table holds 700,000 to 1,000,000 distinct CDR3 sequences, roughly 44% found once. The source material was blood. These receptors were obtained from a man between 60 and 70 years old in good health.

This clonotype came up a few times. J is TRBJ1-2 and V is TRBV3-1; D gene unclear. The V end lost 1 base, the J end lost 4 bases, and 4 bases lay between the germline ends. Germline loops: CDR1 LGHDT, CDR2 YNNKEL (reference sequence). The CDR3 extends over 12 amino acids. The CDR3 DNA sequence: TGTGCCAGCAGCCAAGGGACCTATGGCTACACCTTC. The encoded protein is CASSQGTYGYTF.

The chain employs TRBV4-1 and TRBJ2-4; D possibly corresponds to TRBD2 (6 bases). Germline-derived CDR1 and CDR2 are MGHRA and YSYEKL. V dropped 2 bases and J dropped 0 bases, with 14 bases sitting between them. This CDR3 is built from 17 residues. Here the CDR3 DNA reads TGCGCCAGCAGCCAAAAATGGCGGGAACTAGCCAAAAACATTCAGTACTTC. Encoded protein: CASSQKWRELAKNIQYF.

The V gene is TRBV20-1, the J gene TRBJ2-7; 7 positions agree with TRBD2. With 0 bases clipped from V and 2 bases from J, the junction kept 7 bases outside the gene matches. Germline-derived CDR1 and CDR2 are DFQATT and SNEGSKA (reference sequence). The CDR3 is made up of 15 amino acids. CDR3 DNA: TGCAGTGCTAGAGATCTGGGGGGGGGAACCTACGAGCAGTACTTC. It codes for CSARDLGGGTYEQYF.

The genes are TRBV7-6 and TRBJ2-3; possibly TRBD2 for D (6 bases). CDR1 and CDR2 (germline): SGHVS, FNYEAQ. The V end was cut by 5 bases, the J end by 5 bases, with 20 bases between. The CDR3 sequence is 16 residues long. The CDR3 coding sequence is TGTGCCAGCAGCCGCCGAGGAGGAGGGCTAGGAGATACGCAGTATTTT. Protein product: CASSRRGGGLGDTQYF.

This clonotype was picked up one time. The chain carries TRBV6-5 and TRBJ1-3; D gene uncertain. Trimming pared 8 bases from V and 3 bases from J, leaving 8 bases between. The CDR3 contains 12 residues. Germline CDR1 is MNHEY and CDR2 is SVGAGI. The chain's CDR3 is CASAGIGNTIYF. Here the CDR3 DNA reads TGTGCCAGCGCGGGGATTGGAAACACCATATATTTT.

This clonotype was seen a handful of times. This chain links TRBV6-2 or TRBV6-3 with TRBJ2-1; a weak D match, TRBD2 (5 bases). The CDR3 has 16 amino acids. The V end was cut by 3 bases, the J end by 2 bases, with 14 bases between. Germline loops: CDR1 MNHEY, CDR2 SVGEGT. The CDR3 loop reads CASSYVEGPTYNEQFF. In nucleotides, the CDR3 is TGTGCCAGCAGTTATGTTGAGGGTCCTACCTACAATGAGCAGTTCTTC.

V is TRBV7-2 and J is TRBJ2-7, with 7 nucleotides matching TRBD2. Gene TRBJ2-5 matches the end of the DNA better, so the J call may be wrong. The CDR3 extends over 13 amino acids. Per germline, CDR1 SGHTA and CDR2 FQGNSA. CDR3 protein: CASSISGQETQYF. Written as DNA, the CDR3 is TGTGCCAGCAGCATTAGCGGGCAAGAGACCCAGTACTTC.

The sample holds a few counts of this clonotype. The rearrangement links TRBV2 to TRBJ2-7; a weak D match, TRBD1 (5 bases). Trimming took off 6 bases at V and 1 base at J, with 13 bases between the two ends. Germline loops: CDR1 SNHLY, CDR2 FYNNEI. The CDR3 sequence is 14 residues long. The chain's CDR3 is CASRDREASYEQYF. In DNA form, the CDR3 reads TGTGCCAGCAGAGACAGAGAAGCATCCTACGAGCAGTACTTC.

This chain connects TRBV6-5 to TRBJ2-7, with 12 positions matching TRBD1. The CDR3 spans 15 residues. Germline loops: CDR1 MNHEY, CDR2 SVGAGI. V was pared by 6 bases and J by 3 bases, with 6 bases of the junction left unmatched. CDR3 nucleotides: TGTGCCAGCAGGACTGGGACAGGGGGCGACTACGAGCAGTACTTC. It yields the protein CASRTGTGGDYEQYF.

A note on this clonotype: Germline is not matched at one junction end, which may reflect a read error. V is TRBV7-9 and J is TRBJ2-1; 9 bases align to TRBD1. The germline V gene encodes CDR1 SEHNR and CDR2 FQNEAQ (reference sequence). The length of the CDR3 is 15 residues. The CDR3, as DNA: TGTGCCAGCAGCGAAACAGGGGGCCCCTACAATGAGCATTTCTTC. It is translated as CASSETGGPYNEHFF.